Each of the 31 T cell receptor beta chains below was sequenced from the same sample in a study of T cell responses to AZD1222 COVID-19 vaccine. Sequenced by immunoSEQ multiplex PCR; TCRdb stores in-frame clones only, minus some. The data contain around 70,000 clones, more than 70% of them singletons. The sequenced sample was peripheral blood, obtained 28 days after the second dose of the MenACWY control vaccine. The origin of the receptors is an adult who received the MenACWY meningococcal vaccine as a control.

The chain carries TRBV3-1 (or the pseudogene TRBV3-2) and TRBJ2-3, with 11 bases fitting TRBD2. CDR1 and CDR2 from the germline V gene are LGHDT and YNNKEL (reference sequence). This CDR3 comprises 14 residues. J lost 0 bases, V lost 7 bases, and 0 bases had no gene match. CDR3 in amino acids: CASTSGRSTDTQYF. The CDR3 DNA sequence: TGTGCCAGCACTAGCGGGAGGAGCACAGATACGCAGTATTTT.

The CDR3 coding sequence is TGTGCCAGCAGTTTATCCGGGGGCCCTACCTACGAGCAGTACTTC. Amino acid sequence: CASSLSGGPTYEQYF. This chain joins TRBV28 and TRBJ2-7, with D perhaps assigned TRBD1 or TRBD2 (6 bases each). This CDR3 has 15 residues. In germline, CDR1 is MDHEN, CDR2 SYDVKM. Trimming pared 1 base from V and 2 bases from J, leaving 12 bases between.

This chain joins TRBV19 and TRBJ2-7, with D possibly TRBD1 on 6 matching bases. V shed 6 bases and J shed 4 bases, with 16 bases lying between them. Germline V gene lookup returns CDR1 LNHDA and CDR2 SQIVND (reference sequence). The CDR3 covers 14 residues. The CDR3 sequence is CASRPQGSSYEQYF. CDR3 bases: TGTGCCAGTAGACCACAGGGTTCCTCGTACGAGCAGTACTTC.

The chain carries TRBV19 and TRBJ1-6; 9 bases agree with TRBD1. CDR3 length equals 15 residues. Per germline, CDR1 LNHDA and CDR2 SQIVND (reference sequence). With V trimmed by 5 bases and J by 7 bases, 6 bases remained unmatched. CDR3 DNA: TGTGCCAGTAGTTACAGGGGGCGAGGGAATTCACCCCTCCACTTT. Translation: CASSYRGRGNSPLHF. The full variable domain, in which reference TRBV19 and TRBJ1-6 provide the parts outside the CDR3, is DGGITQSPKYLFRKEGQNVTLSCEQNLNHDAMYWYRQDPGQGLRLIYYSQIVNDFQKGDIAEGYSVSREKKESFPLTVTSAQKNPTAFYLCASSYRGRGNSPLHFGNGTRLTVT.

The CDR3 loop is CASSYGIGTGSYEQYF. The CDR3 DNA follows: TGTGCCAGCAGCTATGGGATCGGGACAGGCTCCTACGAGCAGTACTTC. The chain recombines TRBV7-2 with TRBJ2-7; 8 nucleotides match TRBD1. Germline V lookup: CDR1 SGHTA, CDR2 FQGNSA. This CDR3 is built from 16 residues. V shed 4 bases, J shed 0 bases, and the junction held 8 bases outside the gene matches.

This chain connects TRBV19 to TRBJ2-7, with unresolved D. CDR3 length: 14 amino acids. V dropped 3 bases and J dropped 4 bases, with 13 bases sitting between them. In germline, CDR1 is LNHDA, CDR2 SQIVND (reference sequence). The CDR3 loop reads CASSIRGALYEQYF. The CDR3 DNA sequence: TGTGCCAGTAGTATCCGCGGTGCATTATACGAGCAGTACTTC.

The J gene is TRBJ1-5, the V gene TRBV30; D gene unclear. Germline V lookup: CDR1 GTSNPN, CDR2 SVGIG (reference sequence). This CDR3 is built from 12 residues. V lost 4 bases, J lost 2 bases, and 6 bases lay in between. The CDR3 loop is CAWNSGNQPQHF. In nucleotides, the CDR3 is TGTGCCTGGAACAGTGGCAATCAGCCCCAGCATTTT.

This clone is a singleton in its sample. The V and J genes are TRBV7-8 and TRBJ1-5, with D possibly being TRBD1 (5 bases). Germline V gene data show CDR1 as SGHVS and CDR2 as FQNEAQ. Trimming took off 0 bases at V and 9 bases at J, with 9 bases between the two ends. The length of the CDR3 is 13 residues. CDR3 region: CASSLAGRGPQHF. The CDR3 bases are TGTGCCAGCAGCTTAGCGGGGCGAGGGCCCCAGCATTTT.

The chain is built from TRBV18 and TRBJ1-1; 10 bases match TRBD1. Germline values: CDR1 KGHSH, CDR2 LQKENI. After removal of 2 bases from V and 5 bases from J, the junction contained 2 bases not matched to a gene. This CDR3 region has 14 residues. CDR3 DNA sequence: TGTGCCAGCTCACCAGGGACAGGGGAGACTGAAGCTTTCTTT. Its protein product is CASSPGTGETEAFF.

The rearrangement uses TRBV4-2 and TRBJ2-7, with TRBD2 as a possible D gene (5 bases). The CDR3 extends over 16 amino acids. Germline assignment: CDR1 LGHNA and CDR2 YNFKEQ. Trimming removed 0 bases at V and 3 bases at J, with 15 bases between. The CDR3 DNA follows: TGTGCCAGCAGCCAAGATGCGACCCCAAGCGGCTACGAGCAGTACTTC. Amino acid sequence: CASSQDATPSGYEQYF.

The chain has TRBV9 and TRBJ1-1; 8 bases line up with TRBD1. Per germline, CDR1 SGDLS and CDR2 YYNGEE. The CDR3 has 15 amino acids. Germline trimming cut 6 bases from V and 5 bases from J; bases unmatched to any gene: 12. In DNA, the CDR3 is TGTGCCAGCACACCAGGGGGCGTTGGGTGGACTGAAGCTTTCTTT. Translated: CASTPGGVGWTEAFF.

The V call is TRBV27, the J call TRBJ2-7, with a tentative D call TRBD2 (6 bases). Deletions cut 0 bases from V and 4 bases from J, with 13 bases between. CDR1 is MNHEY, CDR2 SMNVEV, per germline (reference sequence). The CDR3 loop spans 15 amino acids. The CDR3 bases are TGTGCCAGCAGTTTATCGGCGGGGCGCGATTACGAGCAGTACTTC. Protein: CASSLSAGRDYEQYF.

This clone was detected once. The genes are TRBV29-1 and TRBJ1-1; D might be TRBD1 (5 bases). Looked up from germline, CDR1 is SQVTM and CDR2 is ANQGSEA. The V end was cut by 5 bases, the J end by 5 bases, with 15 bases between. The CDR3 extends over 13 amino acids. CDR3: CSVRWGGETEAFF. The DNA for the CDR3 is TGCAGCGTTCGGTGGGGCGGGGAGACTGAAGCTTTCTTT. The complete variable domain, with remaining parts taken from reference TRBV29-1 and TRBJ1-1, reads SAVISQKPSRDICQRGTSLTIQCQVDSQVTMMFWYRQQPGQSLTLIATANQGSEATYESGFVIDKFPISRPNLTFSTLTVSNMSPEDSSIYLCSVRWGGETEAFFGQGTRLTVV.

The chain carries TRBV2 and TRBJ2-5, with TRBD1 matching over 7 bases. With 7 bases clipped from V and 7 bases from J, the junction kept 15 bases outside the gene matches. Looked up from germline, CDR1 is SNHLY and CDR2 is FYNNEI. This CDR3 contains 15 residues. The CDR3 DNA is TGTGCCAGCAAACATGGACAGGCCCCTGCCGGGACCCAGTACTTC. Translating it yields CASKHGQAPAGTQYF.

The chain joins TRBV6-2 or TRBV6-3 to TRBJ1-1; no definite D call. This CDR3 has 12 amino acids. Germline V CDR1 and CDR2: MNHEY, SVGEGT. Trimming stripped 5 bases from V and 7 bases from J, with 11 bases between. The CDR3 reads CASSGGKFEAFF. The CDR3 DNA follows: TGTGCCAGCAGTGGAGGAAAATTTGAAGCTTTCTTT.

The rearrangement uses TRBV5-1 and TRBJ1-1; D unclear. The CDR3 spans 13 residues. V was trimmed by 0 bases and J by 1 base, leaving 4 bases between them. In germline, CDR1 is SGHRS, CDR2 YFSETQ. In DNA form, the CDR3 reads TGCGCCAGCAGCTTGGCGGAGAACACTGAAGCTTTCTTT. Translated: CASSLAENTEAFF.

In DNA, the CDR3 is TGTGCCAGCAGCCAGAAGGACAGGACCGGGGAGCTGTTTTTT. Its translation is CASSQKDRTGELFF. The V and J genes are TRBV3-1 (or the pseudogene TRBV3-2) and TRBJ2-2; 7 bases fit TRBD1. Germline V lookup: CDR1 LGHDT, CDR2 YNNKEL (reference sequence). V lost 3 bases and J lost 5; bases outside the gene matches: 3. This CDR3 spans 14 amino acids.

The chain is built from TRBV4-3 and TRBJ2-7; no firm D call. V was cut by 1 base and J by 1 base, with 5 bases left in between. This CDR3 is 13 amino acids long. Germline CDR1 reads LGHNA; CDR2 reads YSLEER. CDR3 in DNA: TGCGCCAGCAGCCAAGGACTGTCCTACGAGCAGTACTTC. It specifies CASSQGLSYEQYF.

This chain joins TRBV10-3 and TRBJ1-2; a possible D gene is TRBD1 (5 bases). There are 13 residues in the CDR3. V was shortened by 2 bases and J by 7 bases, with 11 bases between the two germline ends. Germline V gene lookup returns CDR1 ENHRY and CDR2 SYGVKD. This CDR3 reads CAISERGEGGYTF. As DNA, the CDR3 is TGTGCCATCAGTGAGCGGGGGGAAGGTGGCTACACCTTC.

The DNA for the CDR3 is TGTGCCAGCAGCCCCACGGTCGACTATGGCTACACCTTC. Encoded protein: CASSPTVDYGYTF. The chain has TRBV11-2 and TRBJ1-2; the D is unclear. Germline V gene sequence: CDR1 SGHAT, CDR2 FQNNGV. Trimming took 5 bases from V and 3 from J, leaving 10 bases between them. The CDR3 runs 13 residues.

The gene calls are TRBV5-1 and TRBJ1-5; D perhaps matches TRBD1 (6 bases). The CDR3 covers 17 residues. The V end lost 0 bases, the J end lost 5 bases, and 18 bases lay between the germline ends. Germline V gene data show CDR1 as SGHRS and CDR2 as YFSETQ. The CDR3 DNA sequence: TGCGCCAGCAGCTTGGAGGGGAAGGGGGTCGTCGATCAGCCCCAGCATTTT. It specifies CASSLEGKGVVDQPQHF.

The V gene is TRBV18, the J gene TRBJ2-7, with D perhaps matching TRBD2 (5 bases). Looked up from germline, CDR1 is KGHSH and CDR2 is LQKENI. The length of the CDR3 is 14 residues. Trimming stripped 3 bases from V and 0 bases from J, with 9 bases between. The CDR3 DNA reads TGTGCCAGCTCACCGGACTCGAGCTCCTACGAGCAGTACTTC. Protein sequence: CASSPDSSSYEQYF.

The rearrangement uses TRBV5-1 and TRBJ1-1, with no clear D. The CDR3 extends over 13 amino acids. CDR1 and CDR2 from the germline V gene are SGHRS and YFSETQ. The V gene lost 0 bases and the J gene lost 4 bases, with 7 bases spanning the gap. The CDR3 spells CASSLGHPTEAFF. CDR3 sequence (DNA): TGCGCCAGCAGCTTGGGCCACCCCACTGAAGCTTTCTTT. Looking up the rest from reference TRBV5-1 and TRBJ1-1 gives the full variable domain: KAGVTQTPRYLIKTRGQQVTLSCSPISGHRSVSWYQQTPGQGLQFLFEYFSETQRNKGNFPGRFSGRQFSNSRSEMNVSTLELGDSALYLCASSLGHPTEAFFGQGTRLTVV.

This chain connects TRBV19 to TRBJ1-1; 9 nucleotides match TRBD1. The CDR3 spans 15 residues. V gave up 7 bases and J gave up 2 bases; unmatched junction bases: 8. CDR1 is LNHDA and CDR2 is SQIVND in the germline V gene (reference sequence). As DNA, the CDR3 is TGTGCCAGTAACCCGGGACAGGGCCTAAACACTGAAGCTTTCTTT. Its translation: CASNPGQGLNTEAFF.

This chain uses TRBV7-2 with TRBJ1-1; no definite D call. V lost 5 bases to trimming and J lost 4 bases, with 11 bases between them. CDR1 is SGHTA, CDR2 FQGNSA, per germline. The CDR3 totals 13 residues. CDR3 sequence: CASSLLSATEAFF. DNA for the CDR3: TGTGCCAGCAGCCTCTTGTCCGCCACTGAAGCTTTCTTT.

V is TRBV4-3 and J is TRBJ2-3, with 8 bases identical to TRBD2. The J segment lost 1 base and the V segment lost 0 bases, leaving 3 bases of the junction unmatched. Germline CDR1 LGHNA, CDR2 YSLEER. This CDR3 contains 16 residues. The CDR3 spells CASSQDGRGGTDTQYF. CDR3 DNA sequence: TGCGCCAGCAGCCAAGATGGGCGGGGGGGCACAGATACGCAGTATTTT.

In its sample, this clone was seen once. CDR3 in amino acids: CSASEGVGTDTQYF. The CDR3 DNA follows: TGCAGTGCTAGTGAGGGAGTCGGGACAGATACGCAGTATTTT. This chain links TRBV20-1 with TRBJ2-3; TRBD2 is a possible D gene (5 bases). Trimming pared 3 bases from V and 3 bases from J, leaving 13 bases between. Germline-derived CDR1 and CDR2 are DFQATT and SNEGSKA (reference sequence). This CDR3 is built from 14 residues.

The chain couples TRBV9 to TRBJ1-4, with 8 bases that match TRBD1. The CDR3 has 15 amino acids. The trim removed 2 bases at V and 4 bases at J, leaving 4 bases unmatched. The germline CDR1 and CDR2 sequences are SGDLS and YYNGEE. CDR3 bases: TGTGCCAGCAGCGTTTCGACAGGGGTTAATGAAAAACTGTTTTTT. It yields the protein CASSVSTGVNEKLFF.

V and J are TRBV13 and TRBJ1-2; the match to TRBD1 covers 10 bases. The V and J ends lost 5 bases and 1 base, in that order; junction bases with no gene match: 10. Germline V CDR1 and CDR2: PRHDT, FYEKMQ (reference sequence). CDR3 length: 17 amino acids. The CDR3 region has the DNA TGTGCCAGCAGCACCGGGACAGGGGCGAGAGTTAACTATGGCTACACCTTC. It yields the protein CASSTGTGARVNYGYTF.

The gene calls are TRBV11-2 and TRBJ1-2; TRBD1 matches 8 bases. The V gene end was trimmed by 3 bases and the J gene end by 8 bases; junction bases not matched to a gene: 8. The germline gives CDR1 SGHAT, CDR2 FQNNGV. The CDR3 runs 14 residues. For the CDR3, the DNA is TGTGCCAGCAGCTTGTGGGCGGACAGGGACGGCTACACCTTC. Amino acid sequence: CASSLWADRDGYTF.

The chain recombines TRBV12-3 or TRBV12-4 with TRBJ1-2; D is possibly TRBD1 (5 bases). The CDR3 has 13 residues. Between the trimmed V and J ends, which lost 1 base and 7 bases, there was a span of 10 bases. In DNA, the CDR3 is TGTGCCAGCAGTTTAGTGGGGGTCTCTGGCTACACCTTC. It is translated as CASSLVGVSGYTF.